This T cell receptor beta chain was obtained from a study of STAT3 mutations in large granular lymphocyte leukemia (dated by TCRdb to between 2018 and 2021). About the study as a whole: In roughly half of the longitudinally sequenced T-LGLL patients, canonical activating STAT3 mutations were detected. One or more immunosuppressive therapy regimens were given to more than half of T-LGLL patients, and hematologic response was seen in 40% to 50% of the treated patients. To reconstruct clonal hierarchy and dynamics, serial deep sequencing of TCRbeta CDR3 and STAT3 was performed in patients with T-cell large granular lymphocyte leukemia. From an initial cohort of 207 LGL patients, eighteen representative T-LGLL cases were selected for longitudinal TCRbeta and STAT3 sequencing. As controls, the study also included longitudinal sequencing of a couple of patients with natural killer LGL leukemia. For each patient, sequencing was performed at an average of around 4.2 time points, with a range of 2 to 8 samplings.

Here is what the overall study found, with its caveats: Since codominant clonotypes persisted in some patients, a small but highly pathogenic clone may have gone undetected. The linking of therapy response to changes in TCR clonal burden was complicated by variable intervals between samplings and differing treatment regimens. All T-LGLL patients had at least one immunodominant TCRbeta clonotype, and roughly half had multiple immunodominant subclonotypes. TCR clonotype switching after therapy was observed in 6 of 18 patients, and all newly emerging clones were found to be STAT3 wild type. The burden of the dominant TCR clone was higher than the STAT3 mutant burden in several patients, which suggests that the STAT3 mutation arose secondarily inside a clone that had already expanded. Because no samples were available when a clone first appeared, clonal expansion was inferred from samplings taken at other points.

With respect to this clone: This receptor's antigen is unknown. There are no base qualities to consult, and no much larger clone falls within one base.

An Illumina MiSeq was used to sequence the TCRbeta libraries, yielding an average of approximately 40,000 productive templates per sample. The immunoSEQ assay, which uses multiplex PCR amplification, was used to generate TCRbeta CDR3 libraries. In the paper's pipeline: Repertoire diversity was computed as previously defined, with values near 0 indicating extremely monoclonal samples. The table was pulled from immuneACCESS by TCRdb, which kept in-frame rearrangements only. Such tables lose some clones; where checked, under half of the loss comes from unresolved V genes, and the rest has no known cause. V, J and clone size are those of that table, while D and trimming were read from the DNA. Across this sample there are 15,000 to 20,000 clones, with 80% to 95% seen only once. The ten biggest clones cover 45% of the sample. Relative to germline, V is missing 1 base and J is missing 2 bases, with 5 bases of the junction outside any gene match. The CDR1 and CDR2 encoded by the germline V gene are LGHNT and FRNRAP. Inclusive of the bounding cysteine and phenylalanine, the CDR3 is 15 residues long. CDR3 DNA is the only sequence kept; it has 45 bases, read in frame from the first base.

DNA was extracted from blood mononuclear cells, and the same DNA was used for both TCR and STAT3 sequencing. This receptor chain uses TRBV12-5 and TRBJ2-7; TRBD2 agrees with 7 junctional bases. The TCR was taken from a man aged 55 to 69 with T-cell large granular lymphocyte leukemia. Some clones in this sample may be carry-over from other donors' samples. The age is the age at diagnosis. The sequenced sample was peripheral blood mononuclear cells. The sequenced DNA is TGTGCTAGTGGTTTGGGTGGGGAGGGTGCCTACGAGCAGTACTTC. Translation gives CASGLGGEGAYEQYF.